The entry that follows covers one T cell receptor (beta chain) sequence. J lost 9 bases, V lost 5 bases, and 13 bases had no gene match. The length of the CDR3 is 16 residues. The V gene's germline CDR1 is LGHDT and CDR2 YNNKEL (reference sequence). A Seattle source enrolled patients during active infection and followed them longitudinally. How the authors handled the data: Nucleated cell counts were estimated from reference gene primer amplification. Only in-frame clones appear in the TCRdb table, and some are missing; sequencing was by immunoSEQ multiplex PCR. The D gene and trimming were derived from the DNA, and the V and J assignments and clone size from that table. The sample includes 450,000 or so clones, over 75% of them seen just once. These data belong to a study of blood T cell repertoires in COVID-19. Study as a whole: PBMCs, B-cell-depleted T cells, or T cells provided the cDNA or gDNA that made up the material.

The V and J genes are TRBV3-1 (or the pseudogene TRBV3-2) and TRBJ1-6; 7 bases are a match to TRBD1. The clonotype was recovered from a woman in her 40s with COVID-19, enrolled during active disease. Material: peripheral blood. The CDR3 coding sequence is TGTGCCAGCAGCTCTCGGACAGGCGGGGACGGTTCACCCCTCCACTTT. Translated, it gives CASSSRTGGDGSPLHF.